This T cell receptor (beta chain) was sequenced in a study of beta chain features in type 1 diabetes. Study results and caveats: The study found moderately but significantly shorter TCRB CDR3s in all four CD4+ subsets of Type 1 diabetes patients. Using cDNA template may skew counts toward highly expressing activated cells. For type 1 diabetes patients, VDJ junctions showed fewer insertions and more deletions. Equally in patients and controls, PCR might preferentially amplify shorter templates.

This CDR3 comprises 12 residues. V was clipped by 7 bases and J by 5 bases, with 11 bases between them. In germline, CDR1 is MNHNY, CDR2 SVGAGI (reference sequence). Every isolated RNA sample was fully reverse transcribed, so sequencing captured expressed TCRB transcripts. Sequenced by immunoSEQ multiplex PCR; TCRdb stores in-frame clones only, minus some. The data show 110,000 to 150,000 clones, approximately 9.8% seen once. In this sample, this clone turned up a few times. Its antigen remains unknown. The gene calls are TRBV6-6 and TRBJ1-1, with D possibly TRBD1 on 5 matching bases. The TCR comes from a woman aged 40 to 49 in good health. Sequencing was carried out using central memory CD4+ T cells from blood. CDR3 DNA: TGTGCCAGCACGGCAGGGAAAACTGAAGCTTTCTTT. Translated, it gives CASTAGKTEAFF.